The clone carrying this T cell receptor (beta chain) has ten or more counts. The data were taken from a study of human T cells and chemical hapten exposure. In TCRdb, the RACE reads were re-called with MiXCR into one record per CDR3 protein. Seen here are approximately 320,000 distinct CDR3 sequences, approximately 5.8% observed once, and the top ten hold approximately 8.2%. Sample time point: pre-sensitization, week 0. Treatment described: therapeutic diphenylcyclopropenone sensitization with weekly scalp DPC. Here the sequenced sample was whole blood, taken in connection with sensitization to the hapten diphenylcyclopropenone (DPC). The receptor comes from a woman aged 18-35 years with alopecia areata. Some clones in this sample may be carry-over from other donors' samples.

The CDR3 nucleotides are TGCAGTGCTATCTATAGGGGGGATGAGCAGTTCTTC. It is translated as CSAIYRGDEQFF. The chain links TRBV20-1 to TRBJ2-1; D may match TRBD1 or TRBD2 (6 bases each). The ends were cut back, 4 bases at V and 8 bases at J, with 12 bases in the middle. Germline loops: CDR1 DFQATT, CDR2 SNEGSKA (reference sequence). The CDR3 extends over 12 amino acids.